Given below is one TCR beta chain in context. The antigen is not known. Trimming pared 6 bases from V and 7 bases from J, leaving 18 bases between. Germline CDR1 and CDR2: LNHNV and YYDKDF (reference sequence). This CDR3 comprises 14 residues. TCRdb used MiXCR to reprocess the reads, holding one entry per CDR3 protein. The repertoire holds over 250,000 distinct CDR3 sequences, with 20% to 25% as singletons. This sample stems from a study of T cell repertoires in cytomegalovirus infection. Study-level findings and limits: The cumulative frequency of public TCR beta families identified carriers of CMV plus the relevant HLA.

Here the sequenced sample was cultured PBMCs, taken from culture after CMV antigen stimulation. The source is a human donor in good health (CMV status not recorded). Some clones in this sample may be carry-over from other donors' samples. This rearrangement joins TRBV15 to TRBJ1-1, with a tentative D call TRBD1 (5 bases). The CDR3 DNA sequence: TGTGCCACCAGGGGGGAAAGGGCGTTCGGTGAAGCTTTCTTT. It translates to CATRGERAFGEAFF.